These 26 T cell receptor beta chains share one sample of origin, sequenced in a study of neurological immune-mediated disorders. TCRdb reprocessed the 5' RACE reads with MiXCR, giving one entry per CDR3 protein. The sample holds 50,000 or so distinct CDR3 sequences, roughly 3.5% seen once. Sequenced material: PBMCs. Receptors were obtained from a woman aged 60 to 75 with multiple sclerosis.

In its sample, this clonotype was seen many times. The J gene is TRBJ1-4, the V gene TRBV5-4; TRBD1 agrees at 8 bases. Unmatched junction bases numbered 5, after V lost 4 bases and J lost 0 bases. The V gene's germline CDR1 is SGHNT and CDR2 YYREEE (reference sequence). The CDR3 runs 16 residues. CDR3 sequence reads: CASSTGGSSTNEKLFF. CDR3 nucleotides: TGTGCCAGCAGCACAGGGGGGTCCTCAACTAATGAAAAACTGTTTTTT.

This sequence joins TRBV3-1 and TRBJ2-3; the D gene is possibly TRBD1 (6 bases). Germline V CDR1 and CDR2: LGHDT, YNNKEL (reference sequence). The V and J ends lost 4 bases and 5 bases respectively, with 10 bases between them. CDR3 length: 13 amino acids. This CDR3 is CASSRGGKDTQYF. In DNA form, the CDR3 reads TGTGCCAGCAGCCGTGGGGGCAAAGATACGCAGTATTTT.

This clonotype was observed many times. The chain is built from TRBV6-6 and TRBJ2-1; 9 bases match TRBD1. The CDR3 is 17 amino acids. In germline, CDR1 is MNHNY, CDR2 SVGAGI (reference sequence). The ends lost 6 bases at V and 2 bases at J; junction bases unmatched: 11. The CDR3 DNA is TGTGCCAGCAGCCAGTTCGGGACAGGGTTTCCCTACAATGAGCAGTTCTTC. Protein product: CASSQFGTGFPYNEQFF.

This clonotype was recorded at least ten times. This chain links TRBV29-1 with TRBJ1-1, with 9 bases fitting TRBD1. The J segment lost 2 bases and the V segment lost 4 bases, leaving 5 bases of the junction unmatched. The germline gives CDR1 SQVTM, CDR2 ANQGSEA. The CDR3 is 14 residues long. The CDR3 protein is CSVGVTGGNTEAFF. The CDR3, as DNA: TGCAGCGTTGGGGTAACAGGGGGCAACACTGAAGCTTTCTTT.

This clonotype came up many times. The chain carries TRBV9 and TRBJ2-7, with TRBD2 matching 9 bases. This CDR3 comprises 14 residues. CDR1 is SGDLS and CDR2 is YYNGEE in the germline V gene. V lost 4 bases to trimming and J lost 4 bases; unmatched junction nucleotides: 6. The CDR3 DNA is TGTGCCAGCAGCCGTAGCGGGGGCCGGTACGAGCAGTACTTC. This gives the protein CASSRSGGRYEQYF.

Ten or more counts support this clonotype. The genes are TRBV2 and TRBJ2-7; TRBD1 aligns across 7 bases. CDR3 size: 14 residues. With 6 bases clipped from V and 4 bases from J, the junction kept 9 bases outside the gene matches. Germline V CDR1 and CDR2: SNHLY, FYNNEI. In DNA form, the CDR3 reads TGTGCCAGCAGCCAGACAGGGCTCGGGTACGAGCAGTACTTC. The encoded protein is CASSQTGLGYEQYF.

This clonotype was found many times. The V and J genes are TRBV10-3 and TRBJ1-1; no firm D call. From germline, CDR1 is ENHRY and CDR2 SYGVKD. V was clipped by 5 bases and J by 0 bases, with 13 bases between them. This CDR3 has 15 amino acids. CDR3 coding DNA: TGTGCCATCAGTACGATGGAGGGAGTGAACACTGAAGCTTTCTTT. It yields the protein CAISTMEGVNTEAFF.

The chain links TRBV5-6 to TRBJ2-2, with TRBD2 as a possible D gene (5 bases). Trimming removed 9 bases at V and 5 bases at J, with 11 bases between. This CDR3 is 12 amino acids long. Germline lookup yields CDR1 SGHDT and CDR2 YYEEEE. CDR3 nucleotide sequence: TGTGCCACCCAGAGGGATACCGGGGAGCTGTTTTTT. Its protein is CATQRDTGELFF.

This clonotype was counted ten times or more. CDR3 nucleotides: TGTGCCAGCAGCTTAGGGGCAGGGACTTATCAGCCCCAGCATTTT. Protein sequence: CASSLGAGTYQPQHF. This chain uses TRBV7-2 with TRBJ1-5, with TRBD1 as a possible D gene (5 bases). Germline V CDR1 and CDR2: SGHTA, FQGNSA. The V end lost 1 base, the J end lost 5 bases, and 12 bases lay between the germline ends. This CDR3 has 15 amino acids.

In this sample, this clonotype turned up many times. The chain has TRBV6-6 and TRBJ2-7; D is possibly TRBD2 (5 bases). V gave up 4 bases and J gave up 2 bases, with 12 bases separating them. CDR1 is MNHNY, CDR2 SVGAGI, per germline (reference sequence). The CDR3 is 14 residues long. This CDR3 reads CASSLTGRAYEQYF. In nucleotides, the CDR3 is TGTGCCAGCAGTTTGACCGGGCGGGCCTACGAGCAGTACTTC.

The table lists this clonotype with many counts. This chain joins TRBV7-2 and TRBJ2-7; 8 bases map to TRBD2. Trimming at V came to 5 bases and at J to 3 bases, leaving 9 bases not matched to a gene. The V gene's germline CDR1 is SGHTA and CDR2 FQGNSA. The CDR3 is 15 residues long. CDR3 DNA: TGTGCCAGCAGCAGATTGGGACTAGAGGGCTACGAGCAGTACTTC. Amino acid sequence: CASSRLGLEGYEQYF.

The sample holds many counts of this clonotype. This chain uses TRBV24-1 with TRBJ2-3; D may correspond to TRBD1 or TRBD2 (5 bases each). This CDR3 is 13 amino acids long. Per germline, CDR1 KGHDR and CDR2 SFDVKD. The V end was cut by 9 bases, the J end by 0 bases, with 9 bases between. The CDR3 region has the DNA TGTGCCACCGGGGGAGCGAGCACAGATACGCAGTATTTT. This sequence encodes CATGGASTDTQYF.

This clonotype came up many times. The CDR3 sequence is CASSPSSVSTDTQYF. The CDR3 coding sequence is TGTGCCAGCAGCCCCTCTTCCGTTAGCACAGATACGCAGTATTTT. The V gene is TRBV7-3, the J gene TRBJ2-3; D is unresolved. V was trimmed by 5 bases and J by 0 bases, leaving 12 bases between them. This CDR3 is 15 amino acids long. The germline CDR1 and CDR2 sequences are SGHTA and FQGTGA.

This clonotype has a count of ten or more. The chain couples TRBV7-2 to TRBJ2-1; 11 bases match TRBD2. The CDR3 is 15 amino acids. CDR1 is SGHTA, CDR2 FQGNSA, per germline. After removal of 1 base from V and 11 bases from J, the junction contained 7 bases not matched to a gene. This CDR3 is CASSLGLAGPSKQFF. CDR3 sequence (DNA): TGTGCCAGCAGCTTAGGACTAGCGGGACCTTCGAAGCAGTTCTTC.

This clonotype was detected ten times or more. The chain has TRBV7-9 and TRBJ2-3; maybe TRBD1 (6 bases). The CDR3 length is 12 residues. Trimming pared 6 bases from V and 6 bases from J, leaving 10 bases between. The V gene's germline CDR1 is SEHNR and CDR2 FQNEAQ (reference sequence). Written as DNA, the CDR3 is TGTGCCAGCAGGTTTACAGGGGATACGCAGTATTTT. Encoded protein: CASRFTGDTQYF. Full variable domain (rest looked up from reference TRBV7-9 and TRBJ2-3): DTGVSQNPRHKITKRGQNVTFRCDPISEHNRLYWYRQTLGQGPEFLTYFQNEAQLEKSRLLSDRFSAERPKGSFSTLEIQRTEQGDSAMYLCASRFTGDTQYFGPGTRLTVL.

This clonotype was observed many times. The chain employs TRBV6-1 and TRBJ2-3; maybe TRBD1 (6 bases). Germline V gene data show CDR1 as MNHNS and CDR2 as SASEGT. Trimming pared 4 bases from V and 1 base from J, leaving 15 bases between. This CDR3 contains 16 residues. This CDR3 reads CASSGVSGVRTDTQYF. DNA of the CDR3: TGTGCCAGCAGTGGCGTCTCAGGGGTACGCACAGATACGCAGTATTTT.

The chain combines TRBV7-9 with TRBJ1-2, with a tentative D call TRBD1 (5 bases). Trimming took 2 bases from V and 3 from J, leaving 19 bases between them. Germline V CDR1 and CDR2: SEHNR, FQNEAQ (reference sequence). The CDR3 contains 17 residues. As DNA, the CDR3 is TGTGCCAGCAGCTTACCTGTGAGGGGTTTAGTGTACTATGGCTACACCTTC. Its translation: CASSLPVRGLVYYGYTF.

This clonotype was seen a few times. The V and J genes are TRBV7-9 and TRBJ2-7, with D possibly called TRBD1 or TRBD2 (5 bases each). The CDR3 loop spans 16 amino acids. Germline values: CDR1 SEHNR, CDR2 FQNEAQ (reference sequence). V lost 5 bases and J 3 bases, leaving 20 bases between the germline ends. The CDR3 DNA follows: TGTGCCAGCAGCCCTGATCCCCGGGACGGCGTCTACGAGCAGTACTTC. Translation: CASSPDPRDGVYEQYF.

This clonotype was found many times. The genes are TRBV10-2 and TRBJ1-6, with D unclear. CDR1 WSHSY and CDR2 SAAADI come from the germline V gene. This CDR3 comprises 18 residues. The V gene lost 0 bases and the J gene lost 0 bases, with 12 bases spanning the gap. The CDR3 nucleotides are TGCGCCAGCAGTGAGTCGTTATTGACGGGCTCCTATAATTCACCCCTCCACTTT. This translates into CASSESLLTGSYNSPLHF.

This clonotype appeared many times. The chain employs TRBV5-6 and TRBJ2-7, with TRBD1 matching 10 bases. The CDR3 consists of 17 residues. V lost 3 bases and J lost 0; bases outside the gene matches: 9. Per germline, CDR1 SGHDT and CDR2 YYEEEE. CDR3 region: CASSSRPGTGASYEQYF. As DNA, the CDR3 is TGTGCCAGCAGCTCGAGACCCGGGACAGGGGCCTCCTACGAGCAGTACTTC. Filled out from reference TRBV5-6 and TRBJ2-7, the complete variable domain reads DAGVTQSPTHLIKTRGQQVTLRCSPKSGHDTVSWYQQALGQGPQFIFQYYEEEERQRGNFPDRFSGHQFPNYSSELNVNALLLGDSALYLCASSSRPGTGASYEQYFGPGTRLTVT.

This clonotype was observed at least ten times. The V gene is TRBV21-1, the J gene TRBJ1-2; TRBD1, the table's D call, lacks a check against the DNA. TRBV21-1 is a recognized pseudogene. The CDR3 covers 15 residues. The CDR3 coding sequence is TGTGCCAGCAGCAAAGCGAGGACATGGTCCTATGGCTACACCTTC. It codes for CASSKARTWSYGYTF.

This clonotype was detected ten times or more. The rearrangement uses TRBV27 and TRBJ2-7, with D possibly being TRBD2 (6 bases). There are 12 residues in the CDR3. V lost 3 bases and J 7 bases, leaving 10 bases between the germline ends. Per germline, CDR1 MNHEY and CDR2 SMNVEV (reference sequence). CDR3 bases: TGTGCCAGCAGTTTTTTCGGGAGTGAGCAGTACTTC. Residues: CASSFFGSEQYF.

This clonotype has a handful of counts. The chain is built from TRBV5-1 and TRBJ2-5; TRBD1 matches at 7 bases. V dropped 6 bases and J dropped 1; count of bases not matched to a gene: 3. CDR3 length equals 13 residues. Germline CDR1 reads SGHRS; CDR2 reads YFSETQ. Written as DNA, the CDR3 is TGCGCCAGCAACCGACAGGGCCAAGAGACCCAGTACTTC. Protein sequence: CASNRQGQETQYF.

This clonotype was detected ten times or more. In DNA form, the CDR3 reads TGTGCCATCAGTGAGTCGACGTCAGGTCAAGAGACCCAGTACTTC. Amino acids: CAISESTSGQETQYF. The chain carries TRBV10-3 and TRBJ2-5; no clear D. The CDR3 has 15 residues. The germline CDR1 and CDR2 sequences are ENHRY and SYGVKD. Trimming took off 0 bases at V and 2 bases at J, with 10 bases between the two ends.

This clonotype was recorded at least ten times. The rearrangement uses TRBV5-1 and TRBJ2-7, with D possibly matching TRBD1 (5 bases). Germline V gives CDR1 SGHRS, CDR2 YFSETQ. This CDR3 is built from 14 residues. Trimming took off 5 bases at V and 2 bases at J, with 14 bases between the two ends. As DNA, the CDR3 is TGCGCCAGCAGTGTGCAAGGACATGCCTACGAGCAGTACTTC. Amino acids: CASSVQGHAYEQYF.

This clonotype was counted many times. This chain connects TRBV5-1 to TRBJ2-4; 7 bases line up with TRBD1. Germline lookup yields CDR1 SGHRS and CDR2 YFSETQ. The CDR3 totals 14 residues. V was pared by 0 bases and J by 5 bases, with 2 bases of the junction left unmatched. For the CDR3, the DNA is TGCGCCAGCAGCTTGGTTGGGACAGAAAACATTCAGTACTTC. This sequence encodes CASSLVGTENIQYF.